Listed below are T cell receptor beta chains from one sample, sequenced in a study of T-cell reconstitution after alpha-beta-depleted transplantation in children. TCRdb re-called the PCR reads through MiXCR, storing one row per CDR3 protein. The sample contains fewer than 750,000 distinct CDR3 sequences, roughly 23% of which appear only once. The source was PBMCs, mostly from graft donor cells, collected 360 days after TCRalphabeta/CD19-depleted stem cell transplant. Source of these receptors: a boy less than two years old who had a stem cell transplant for acute myeloid leukemia, so the T cells may come from the graft donor. CDR3s include the opening cysteine and the closing phenylalanine or tryptophan. Each record gives: V gene, clone size, J gene, D gene, CDR3 DNA, CDR3 protein. A D gene is named only where the DNA matches it firmly. Rows give clone size only sometimes, using once, few, many, or a class for an expanded clone.

V: TRBV12-3/TRBV12-4; size: many; J: TRBJ2-1; D: NA; DNA: TGTGCCAGCAGAGAGACTAGTCCGCCCCAGTTCTTC; CDR3: CASRETSPPQFF
V: TRBV2; size: NA; J: TRBJ2-1; D: NA; DNA: TGTGCCAGCAGAGTAGGCTACAATGAGCAGTTCTTC; CDR3: CASRVGYNEQFF
V: TRBV28; size: NA; J: TRBJ2-7; D: NA; DNA: TGTGCCAGCAGTGACAGGATCCACGAGCAGTACTTC; CDR3: CASSDRIHEQYF
V: TRBV19; size: many; J: TRBJ2-7; D: TRBD1; DNA: TGTGCCAGCCAAAAGGGGACAGGGAACGGACGGAACGAGCAGTACTTC; CDR3: CASQKGTGNGRNEQYF
V: TRBV5-6; size: NA; J: TRBJ2-1; D: NA; DNA: TGTGCCAGCAGCCTGCCCCCGGGGACCAATGAGCAGTTCTTC; CDR3: CASSLPPGTNEQFF
V: TRBV28; size: NA; J: TRBJ2-5; D: NA; DNA: TGTGCCAGCCGCATCCAGGGGAGGGAGACCCAGTACTTC; CDR3: CASRIQGRETQYF
V: TRBV4-2; size: NA; J: TRBJ2-3; D: TRBD2; DNA: TGTGCCAGCAGCCAAGAAGAGCTAGCGGGTCGCACAGATACGCAGTATTTT; CDR3: CASSQEELAGRTDTQYF
V: TRBV10-2; size: NA; J: TRBJ2-1; D: NA; DNA: TGCGCCAGCAGTGAGCTCGTCGCTGAGCAGTTCTTC; CDR3: CASSELVAEQFF
V: TRBV5-1; size: few; J: TRBJ2-3; D: NA; DNA: TGCGCCAGCAGCTTGGGTCACCTACGCACAGATACGCAGTATTTT; CDR3: CASSLGHLRTDTQYF
V: TRBV5-1; size: many; J: TRBJ2-7; D: NA; DNA: TGCGCCAGCAGCTTACTACCGCCGCTCTACGAGCAGTACTTC; CDR3: CASSLLPPLYEQYF
V: TRBV4-1; size: few; J: TRBJ2-5; D: TRBD1; DNA: TGCGCCAGCAGCCAATGGACAGGGCAAGAGACCCAGTACTTC; CDR3: CASSQWTGQETQYF
V: TRBV20-1; size: few; J: TRBJ1-1; D: NA; DNA: TGCAGTGCTCCGAGGAGGCCGTGGGGGGAAGCTTTCTTT; CDR3: CSAPRRPWGEAFF
V: TRBV20-1; size: NA; J: TRBJ2-7; D: TRBD2; DNA: TGCAGTGCTAGTCGAGGGGGCGGGGGGGCCTACGAGCAGTACTTC; CDR3: CSASRGGGGAYEQYF
V: TRBV7-6; size: NA; J: TRBJ1-1; D: NA; DNA: TGTGCCAGCAGCTTAAAACGTCTGAACACTGAAGCTTTCTTT; CDR3: CASSLKRLNTEAFF
V: TRBV20-1; size: NA; J: TRBJ2-5; D: NA; DNA: TGCAGTTTCAACCTTGGAGAGACCCAGTACTTC; CDR3: CSFNLGETQYF
V: TRBV7-2; size: NA; J: TRBJ2-7; D: NA; DNA: TGTGCCAGCAGCTTAAGCGGCGACAGCTACTACGAGCAGTACTTC; CDR3: CASSLSGDSYYEQYF
V: TRBV12-3/TRBV12-4; size: NA; J: TRBJ1-5; D: NA; DNA: TGTGACAGCAGCCTATCGAGTAGCAATCAGCCCCAGCATTTT; CDR3: CDSSLSSSNQPQHF